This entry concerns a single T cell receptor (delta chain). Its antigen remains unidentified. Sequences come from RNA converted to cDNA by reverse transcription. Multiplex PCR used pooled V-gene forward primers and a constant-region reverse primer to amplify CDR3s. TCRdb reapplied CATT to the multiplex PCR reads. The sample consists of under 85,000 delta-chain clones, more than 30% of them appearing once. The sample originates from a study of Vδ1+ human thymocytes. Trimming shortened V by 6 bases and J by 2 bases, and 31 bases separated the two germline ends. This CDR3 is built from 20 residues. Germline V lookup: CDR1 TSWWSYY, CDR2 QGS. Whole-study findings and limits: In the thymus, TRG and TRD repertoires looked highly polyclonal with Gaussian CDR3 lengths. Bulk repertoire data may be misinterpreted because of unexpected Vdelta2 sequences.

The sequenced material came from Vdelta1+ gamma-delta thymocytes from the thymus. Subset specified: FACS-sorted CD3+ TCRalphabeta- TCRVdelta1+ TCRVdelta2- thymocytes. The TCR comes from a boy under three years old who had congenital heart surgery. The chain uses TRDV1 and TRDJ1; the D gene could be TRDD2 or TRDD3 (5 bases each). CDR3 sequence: CALGVKGGTLLLGETDKLIF. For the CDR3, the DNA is TGTGCTCTTGGAGTTAAAGGCGGGACCCTTCTCCTTGGGGAAACCGATAAACTCATCTTT.